Described below is a single T cell receptor (beta chain) sequence and its context. Its antigen remains unidentified. 60 Vbeta and 13 Jbeta primers were used in PCR. Libraries were prepared by immunoSEQ multiplex PCR; TCRdb keeps only in-frame clonotypes and omits some of them. Counted here are about 110,000 clones, 80% occurring once; the ten biggest clones make up approximately 0.22%. The sample is drawn from a study of cytomegalovirus exposure and HLA in healthy donors. General study results and limits: TCR beta sequences numbering 15,000 to 20,000 were associated with HLA alleles at 0.05 false discovery rate in a later analysis. Earlier analysis looked at TCR beta V segments, and most were productive about 90% or about 30% of the time.

The germline V gene has CDR1 LNHDA and CDR2 SQIVND (reference sequence). The CDR3 has 15 residues. Trimming stripped 3 bases from V and 0 bases from J, with 10 bases between. The sample comprised PBMCs. The sequence was collected from a man in his fifties or sixties in good health and CMV-seronegative. V usage is TRBV19 and J usage is TRBJ2-3; unclear D gene. CDR3 nucleotide sequence: TGTGCCAGTAGTATGTCCCCAGGCAGCACAGATACGCAGTATTTT. This translates into CASSMSPGSTDTQYF. Full variable domain (rest looked up from reference TRBV19 and TRBJ2-3): DGGITQSPKYLFRKEGQNVTLSCEQNLNHDAMYWYRQDPGQGLRLIYYSQIVNDFQKGDIAEGYSVSREKKESFPLTVTSAQKNPTAFYLCASSMSPGSTDTQYFGPGTRLTVL.